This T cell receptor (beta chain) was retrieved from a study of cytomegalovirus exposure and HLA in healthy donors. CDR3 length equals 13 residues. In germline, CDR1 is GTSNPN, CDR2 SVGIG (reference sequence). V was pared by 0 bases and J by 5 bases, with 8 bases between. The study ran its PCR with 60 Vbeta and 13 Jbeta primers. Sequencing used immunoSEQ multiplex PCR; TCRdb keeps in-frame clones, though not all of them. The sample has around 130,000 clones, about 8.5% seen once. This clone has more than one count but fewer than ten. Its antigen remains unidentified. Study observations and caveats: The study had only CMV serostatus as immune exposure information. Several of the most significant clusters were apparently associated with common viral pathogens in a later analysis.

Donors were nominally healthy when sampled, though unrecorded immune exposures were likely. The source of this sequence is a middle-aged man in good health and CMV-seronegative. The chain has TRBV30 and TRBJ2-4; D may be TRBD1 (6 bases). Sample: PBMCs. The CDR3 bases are TGTGCCTGGAGTGTGGGGGCCGAAAACATTCAGTACTTC. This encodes CAWSVGAENIQYF.